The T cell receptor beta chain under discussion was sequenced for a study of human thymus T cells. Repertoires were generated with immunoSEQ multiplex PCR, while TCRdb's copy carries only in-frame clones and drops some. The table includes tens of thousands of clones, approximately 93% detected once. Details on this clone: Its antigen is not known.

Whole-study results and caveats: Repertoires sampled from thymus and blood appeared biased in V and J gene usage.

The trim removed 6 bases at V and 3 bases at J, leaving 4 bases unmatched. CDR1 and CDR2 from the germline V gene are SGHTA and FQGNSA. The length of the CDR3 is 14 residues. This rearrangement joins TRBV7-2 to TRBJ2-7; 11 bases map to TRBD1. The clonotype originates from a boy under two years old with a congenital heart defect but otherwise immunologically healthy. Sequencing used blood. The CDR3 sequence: CASRRDRGFYEQYF. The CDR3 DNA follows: TGTGCCAGCAGGAGGGACAGGGGGTTCTACGAGCAGTACTTC. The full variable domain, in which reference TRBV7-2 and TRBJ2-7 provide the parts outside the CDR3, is GAGVSQSPSNKVTEKGKDVELRCDPISGHTALYWYRQSLGQGLEFLIYFQGNSAPDKSGLPSDRFSAERTGGSVSTLTIQRTQQEDSAVYLCASRRDRGFYEQYFGPGTRLTVT.